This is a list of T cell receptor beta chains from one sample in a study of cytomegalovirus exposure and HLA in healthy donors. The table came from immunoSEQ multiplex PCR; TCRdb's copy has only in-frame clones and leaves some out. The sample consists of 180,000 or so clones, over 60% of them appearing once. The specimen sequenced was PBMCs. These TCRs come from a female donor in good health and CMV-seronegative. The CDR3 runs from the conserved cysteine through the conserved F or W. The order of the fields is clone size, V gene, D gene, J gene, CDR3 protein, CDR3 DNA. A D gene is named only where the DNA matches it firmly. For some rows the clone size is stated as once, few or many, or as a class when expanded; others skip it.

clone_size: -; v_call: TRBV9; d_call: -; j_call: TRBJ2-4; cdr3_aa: CASSVLGVGDSQYF; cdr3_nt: TGTGCCAGCAGCGTATTAGGCGTTGGAGACAGTCAGTACTTC
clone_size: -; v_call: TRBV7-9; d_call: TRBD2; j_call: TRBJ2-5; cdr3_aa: CASSLALSGGAVETQYF; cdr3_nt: TGTGCCAGCAGCTTAGCGCTTAGCGGGGGGGCTGTGGAGACCCAGTACTTC
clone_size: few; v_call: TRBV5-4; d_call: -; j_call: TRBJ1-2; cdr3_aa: CASSLGGANYGYTF; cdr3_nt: TGTGCCAGCAGCTTGGGGGGAGCTAACTATGGCTACACCTTC
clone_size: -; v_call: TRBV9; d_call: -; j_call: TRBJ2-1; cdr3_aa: CASSSGPNNEQFF; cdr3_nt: TGTGCCAGCAGCTCCGGTCCGAACAATGAGCAGTTCTTC
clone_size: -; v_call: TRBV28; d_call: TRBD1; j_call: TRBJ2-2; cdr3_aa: CASIRSGQERTGELFF; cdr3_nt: TGTGCCAGCATCCGTAGTGGACAGGAGCGGACCGGGGAGCTGTTTTTT
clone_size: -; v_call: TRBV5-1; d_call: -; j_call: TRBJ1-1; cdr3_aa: CASSLGQMNTEAFF; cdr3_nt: TGCGCCAGCAGCTTGGGACAGATGAACACTGAAGCTTTCTTT
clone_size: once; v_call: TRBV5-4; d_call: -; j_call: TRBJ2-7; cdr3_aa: CASSSGLGAYGEQYF; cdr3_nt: TGTGCCAGCAGCTCAGGGCTTGGCGCCTACGGGGAGCAGTACTTC
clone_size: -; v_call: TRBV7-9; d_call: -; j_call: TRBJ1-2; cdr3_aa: CASSPQGGYGYTF; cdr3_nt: TGTGCCAGCAGCCCACAGGGTGGATATGGCTACACCTTC
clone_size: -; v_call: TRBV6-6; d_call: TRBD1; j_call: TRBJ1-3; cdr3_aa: CASGRQGASGNTIYF; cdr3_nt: TGTGCCAGCGGAAGACAGGGGGCTTCGGGAAACACCATATATTTT
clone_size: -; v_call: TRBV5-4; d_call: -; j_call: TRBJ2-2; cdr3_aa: CASSSSRNTGELFF; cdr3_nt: TGTGCCAGCAGCTCGTCGAGGAACACCGGGGAGCTGTTTTTT
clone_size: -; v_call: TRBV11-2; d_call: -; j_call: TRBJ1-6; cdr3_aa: CASSALGGTGSPLHF; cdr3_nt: TGTGCCAGCAGCGCCTTAGGCGGTACGGGTTCACCCCTCCACTTT
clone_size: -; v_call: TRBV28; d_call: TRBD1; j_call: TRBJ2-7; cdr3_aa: CATTDRVYEQYF; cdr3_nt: TGTGCCACTACGGACAGGGTTTACGAGCAGTACTTC
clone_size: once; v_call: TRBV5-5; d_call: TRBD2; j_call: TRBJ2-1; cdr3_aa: CASSLGAGALSDEQFF; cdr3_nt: TGTGCCAGCAGCTTGGGAGCGGGGGCCTTATCGGATGAGCAGTTCTTC
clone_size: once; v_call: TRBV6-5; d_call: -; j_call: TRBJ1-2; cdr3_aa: CASSSFFANYGCTF; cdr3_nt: TGTGCCAGCAGCTCCTTCTTCGCGAACTATGGCTGCACCTTC
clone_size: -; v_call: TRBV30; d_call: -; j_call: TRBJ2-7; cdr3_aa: CAWRSSGSEQYF; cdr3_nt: TGTGCCTGGAGGAGCTCGGGGTCGGAGCAGTACTTC
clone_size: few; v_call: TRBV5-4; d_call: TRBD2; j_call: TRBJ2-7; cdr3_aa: CASNRIGLAGEDEQYF; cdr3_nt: TGTGCCAGCAACCGAATAGGCTTGGCGGGAGAGGACGAGCAGTACTTC
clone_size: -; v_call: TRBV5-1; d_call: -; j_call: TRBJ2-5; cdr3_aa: CAGSPGTIAGETQYF; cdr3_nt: TGCGCCGGCAGCCCCGGGACAATAGCTGGGGAGACCCAGTACTTC
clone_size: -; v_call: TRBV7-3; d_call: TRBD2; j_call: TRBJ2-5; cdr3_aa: CASSFGLAGGEMYF; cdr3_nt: TGTGCCAGCAGCTTCGGACTAGCGGGGGGGGAAATGTACTTC
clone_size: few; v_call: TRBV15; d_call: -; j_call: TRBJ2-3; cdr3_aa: CATSKVNSGTDTQYF; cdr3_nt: TGTGCCACCAGCAAAGTGAATAGCGGCACAGATACGCAGTATTTT
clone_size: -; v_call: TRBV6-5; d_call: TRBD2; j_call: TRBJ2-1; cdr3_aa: CASSYSKGLNEQFF; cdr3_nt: TGTGCCAGCAGTTATTCGAAGGGACTAAATGAGCAGTTCTTC
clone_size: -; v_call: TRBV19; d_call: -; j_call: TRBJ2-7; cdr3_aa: CASSIGRGQYEQYF; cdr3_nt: TGTGCCAGTAGTATAGGGAGGGGACAGTACGAGCAGTACTTC
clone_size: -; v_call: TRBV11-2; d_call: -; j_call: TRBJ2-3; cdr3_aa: CASSLDLGWRGSGTDTQYF; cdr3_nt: TGTGCCAGCAGCTTAGATTTAGGTTGGAGGGGTTCGGGCACAGATACGCAGTATTTT
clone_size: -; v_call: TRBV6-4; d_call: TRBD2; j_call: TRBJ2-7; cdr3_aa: CARVLGLALAEQYF; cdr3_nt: TGTGCCAGGGTGTTGGGACTAGCCCTCGCCGAGCAGTACTTC
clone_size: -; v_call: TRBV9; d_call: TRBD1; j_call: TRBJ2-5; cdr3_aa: CASSVTDRGDQETQYF; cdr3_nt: TGTGCCAGCAGCGTAACGGACAGGGGTGACCAAGAGACCCAGTACTTC
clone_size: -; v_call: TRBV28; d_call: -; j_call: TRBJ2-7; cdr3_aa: CASRPGVGYEQYF; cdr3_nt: TGTGCCAGCAGGCCGGGGGTTGGTTACGAGCAGTACTTC
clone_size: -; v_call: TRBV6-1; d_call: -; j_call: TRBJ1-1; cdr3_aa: CASSARTARMNTEAFF; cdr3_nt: TGTGCCAGCAGTGCTCGGACAGCTAGAATGAACACTGAAGCTTTCTTT
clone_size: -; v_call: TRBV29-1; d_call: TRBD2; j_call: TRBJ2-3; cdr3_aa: CSSPGGVRADTQYF; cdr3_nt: TGCAGCTCCCCTGGGGGGGTGAGGGCAGATACGCAGTATTTT
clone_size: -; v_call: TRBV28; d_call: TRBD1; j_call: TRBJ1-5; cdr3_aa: CASSPDRGRQSQPQHF; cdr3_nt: TGTGCCAGCAGTCCCGACAGGGGGCGCCAGTCCCAGCCCCAGCATTTT